This T cell receptor (beta chain) was documented in a study of blood T cell repertoires in COVID-19. Study context: Sites in the United States, Italy and Spain provided acute and convalescent COVID-19 samples. PBMCs, B-cell-depleted T cells, or T cells provided the cDNA or gDNA that made up the material.

Study members were between about 18 and 100 years old and lived in some 22 US regions. The germline CDR1 and CDR2 sequences are DFQATT and SNEGSKA (reference sequence). V lost 3 bases, J lost 4 bases, and 8 bases stayed unmatched. The CDR3 is 15 amino acids. Authors' analysis steps: It was from reference gene primer amplification that nucleated cell counts were estimated. Only in-frame clones appear in the TCRdb table, and some are missing; sequencing was by immunoSEQ multiplex PCR. The DNA was the basis for D and trimming; V, J and clone size are from that table. The sample carries roughly 200,000 clones, about nine tenths recorded once.

Sequences were obtained from PBMCs or T cells enriched from blood (not recorded which). The TCR was taken from a woman aged 30 to 39 with acute COVID-19. This sequence joins TRBV20-1 and TRBJ2-3, with 9 bases identical to TRBD2. The CDR3 protein is CSASVAGGKADTQYF. The CDR3 region has the DNA TGCAGTGCTAGTGTTGCGGGGGGGAAAGCAGATACGCAGTATTTT.